This TCR beta chain was captured by sequencing in a study of shared clonotypes between healthy human individuals. Study-level background: The study used three CD4 naive, three CD4 memory, two CD8 naive and one CD8 memory plate per donor.

Study-level findings and limits: Sampling included only blood; tissue repertoires likely differ.

Deep was the level at which the assay was run. Repertoires were generated with immunoSEQ multiplex PCR, while TCRdb's copy carries only in-frame clones and drops some. The data contain about 690,000 clones, around 90% of them singletons. Both CD45RO+ cells and CCR7-negative CD45RA+ TemRA cells were combined to make up CD8 memory. In regard to this clone: What it binds is not known.

The sample comprised memory CD8+ T cells from PBMCs. Specified subset: CD45RO+ cells pooled with CCR7-negative TemRA cells. This receptor was identified in a man between 18 and 35 years old in good health. Some clones in this sample may be carry-over from other donors' samples.

CDR3 region: CASSWPRWFQPTDTQYF. The CDR3, as DNA: TGTGCCAGCAGCTGGCCCCGGTGGTTCCAACCCACAGATACGCAGTATTTT. V usage is TRBV7-9 and J usage is TRBJ2-3; no clear D. The CDR3 extends over 17 amino acids. V lost 4 bases and J 2 bases, leaving 19 bases between the germline ends. Germline-derived CDR1 and CDR2 are SEHNR and FQNEAQ (reference sequence). Drawing the rest from reference TRBV7-9 and TRBJ2-3, the complete variable domain is DTGVSQNPRHKITKRGQNVTFRCDPISEHNRLYWYRQTLGQGPEFLTYFQNEAQLEKSRLLSDRFSAERPKGSFSTLEIQRTEQGDSAMYLCASSWPRWFQPTDTQYFGPGTRLTVL.